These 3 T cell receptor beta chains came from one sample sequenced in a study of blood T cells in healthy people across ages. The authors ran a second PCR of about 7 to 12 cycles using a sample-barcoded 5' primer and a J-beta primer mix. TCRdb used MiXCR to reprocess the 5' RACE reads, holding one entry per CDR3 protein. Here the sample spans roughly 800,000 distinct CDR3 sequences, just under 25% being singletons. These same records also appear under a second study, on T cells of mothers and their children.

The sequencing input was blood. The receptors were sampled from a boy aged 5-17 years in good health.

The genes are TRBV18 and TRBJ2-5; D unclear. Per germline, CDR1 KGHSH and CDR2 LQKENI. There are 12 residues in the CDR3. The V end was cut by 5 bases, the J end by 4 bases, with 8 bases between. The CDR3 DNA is TGTGCCAGCTCAGAAGTAGTAGAGACCCAGTACTTC. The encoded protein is CASSEVVETQYF.

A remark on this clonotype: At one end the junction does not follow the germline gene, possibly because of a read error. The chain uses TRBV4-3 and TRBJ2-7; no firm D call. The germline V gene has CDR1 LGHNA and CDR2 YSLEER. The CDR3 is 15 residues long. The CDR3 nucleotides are TGCGCCAGCAGCGAAGATCCCCGGGCAACCTACGAGCAGTACTTC. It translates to CASSEDPRATYEQYF.

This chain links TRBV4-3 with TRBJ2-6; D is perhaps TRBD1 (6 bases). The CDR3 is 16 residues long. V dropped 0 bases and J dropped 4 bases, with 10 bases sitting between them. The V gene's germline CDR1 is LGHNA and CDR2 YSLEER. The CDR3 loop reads CASSQETGDGANVLTF. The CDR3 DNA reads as TGCGCCAGCAGCCAAGAGACAGGCGACGGGGCCAACGTCCTGACTTTC.